The sample holds a few counts of the clone carrying this T cell receptor (beta chain). TCRdb independently ran MiXCR on the RT-PCR reads; one entry per CDR3 protein. This table has a few hundred thousand distinct CDR3 sequences, approximately 10% appearing once. V gave up 3 bases and J gave up 7 bases, with 10 bases separating them. Germline V lookup: CDR1 SEHNR, CDR2 FQNEAQ (reference sequence). CDR3 length: 13 amino acids. These data belong to a study of response to subunit inactivated influenza vaccine. The data also belong to a second study, concerning T cells expressing NK-cell markers. In that study: It was by 5'RACE template switching with UMIs that TCR beta cDNA was made. Nothing established the HCMV specificity of expanded NKG2C+ T cell clones.

This sample comprised PBMCs from blood, obtained on the day of vaccination. This receptor was obtained from a man aged 45-65 years who received an inactivated influenza vaccine. The chain uses TRBV7-9 and TRBJ2-1; D possibly matches TRBD1 or TRBD2 (5 bases each). The chain's CDR3 is CASSFSEGNEQFF. The CDR3 DNA follows: TGTGCCAGCAGCTTTAGTGAGGGGAATGAGCAGTTCTTC.